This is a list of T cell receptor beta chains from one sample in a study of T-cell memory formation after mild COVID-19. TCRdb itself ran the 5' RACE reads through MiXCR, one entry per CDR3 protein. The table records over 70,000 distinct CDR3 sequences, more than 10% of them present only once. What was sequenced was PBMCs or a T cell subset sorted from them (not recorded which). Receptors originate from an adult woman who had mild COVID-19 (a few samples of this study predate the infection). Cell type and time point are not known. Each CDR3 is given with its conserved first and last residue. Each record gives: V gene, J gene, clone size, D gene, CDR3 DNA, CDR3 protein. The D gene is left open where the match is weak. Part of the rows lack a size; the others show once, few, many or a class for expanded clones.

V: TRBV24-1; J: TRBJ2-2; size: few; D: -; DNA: TGTGCCACCAGTGACCAACCGGGACTTACGAACACCGGGGAGCTGTTTTTT; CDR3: CATSDQPGLTNTGELFF
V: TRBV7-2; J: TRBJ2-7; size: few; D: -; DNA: TGTGCCAGCAGCTTAATCCCCCAGAATATCGCCGAGCAGTACTTC; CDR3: CASSLIPQNIAEQYF
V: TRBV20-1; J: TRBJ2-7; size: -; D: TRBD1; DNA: TGCAGTGCTAGAGGACCGGGACAGGGATCCTACGAGCAGTACTTC; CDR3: CSARGPGQGSYEQYF
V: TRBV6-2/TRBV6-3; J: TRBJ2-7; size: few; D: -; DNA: TGTGCCAGCAGTTACTTTGAGACTGGGAGCTCCTACGAGCAGTACTTC; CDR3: CASSYFETGSSYEQYF
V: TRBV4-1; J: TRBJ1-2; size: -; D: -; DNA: TGCGCCAGCAGCCAGGTGGGGGGGGGAGGCTACACCTTC; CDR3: CASSQVGGGGYTF
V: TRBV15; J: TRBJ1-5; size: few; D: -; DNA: TGTGCCACTGGGCCTCCAAATAGCAATCAGCCCCAGCATTTT; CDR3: CATGPPNSNQPQHF
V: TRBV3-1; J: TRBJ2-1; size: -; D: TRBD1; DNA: TGTGCCAGCAGCTTCGGACAGGGAGCTTACAATGAGCAGTTCTTC; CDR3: CASSFGQGAYNEQFF
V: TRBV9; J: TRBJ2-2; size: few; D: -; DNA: TGTGCCAGCAGCGTTTCAGGGCTCCCTAACGGACGGTTCCCCACCGGGGAGCTGTTTTTT; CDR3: CASSVSGLPNGRFPTGELFF
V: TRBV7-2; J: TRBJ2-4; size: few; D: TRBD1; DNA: TGTGCCAGCAGCTTGTGGGGACAGCCCATCCTTCTAGCCAAAAACATTCAGTACTTC; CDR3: CASSLWGQPILLAKNIQYF
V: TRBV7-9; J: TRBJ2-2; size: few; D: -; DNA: TGTGCCAGCAGCCCCCCCCAGGGAATGAACACCGGGGAGCTGTTTTTT; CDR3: CASSPPQGMNTGELFF
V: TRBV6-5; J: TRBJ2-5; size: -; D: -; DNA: TGTGCCAGCAAACGAGTAGGGGGTAACCTAGAGACCCAGTACTTC; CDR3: CASKRVGGNLETQYF
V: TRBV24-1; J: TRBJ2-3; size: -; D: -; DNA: TGTGCCACCAGTGATTTTAGTGCTGGCACAGATACGCAGTATTTT; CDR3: CATSDFSAGTDTQYF
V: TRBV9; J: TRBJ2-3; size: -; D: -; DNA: TGTGCCAGCAGCGTAGGGGAGGCGGGGTTGGTAGTTCCAGATACGCAGTATTTT; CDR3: CASSVGEAGLVVPDTQYF
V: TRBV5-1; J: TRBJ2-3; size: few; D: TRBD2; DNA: TGCGCCAGCAGCTTAGCATTAGCGGGTCCTTCCCCGGATACGCAGTATTTT; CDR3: CASSLALAGPSPDTQYF
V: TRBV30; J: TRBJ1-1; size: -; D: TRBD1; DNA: TGTGCCTGGCTCCCTTGGGACAGAACGAACTGGAACACTGAAGCTTTCTTT; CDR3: CAWLPWDRTNWNTEAFF
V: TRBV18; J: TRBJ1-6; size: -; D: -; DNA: TGTGCCAGCTCACCACCAGGGTTCTTACCCAATTCACCCCTCCACTTT; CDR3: CASSPPGFLPNSPLHF
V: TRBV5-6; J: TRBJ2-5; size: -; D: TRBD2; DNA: TGTGCCAGCAGCTTGGGAGCGGGGGATAAAGAGACCCAGTACTTC; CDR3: CASSLGAGDKETQYF
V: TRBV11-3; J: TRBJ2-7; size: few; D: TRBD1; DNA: TGTGCCAGCAGCACTCCGGGACAGGGGTTCTACGAGCAGTACTTC; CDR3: CASSTPGQGFYEQYF
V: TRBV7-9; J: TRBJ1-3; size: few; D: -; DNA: TGTGCCAGCACAGAGGGCAGGTCTGGAAACACCATATATTTT; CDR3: CASTEGRSGNTIYF
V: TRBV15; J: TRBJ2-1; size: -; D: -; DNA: TGTGCCACCAGCGAGGGACTGAGGATGGATGAGCAGTTCTTC; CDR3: CATSEGLRMDEQFF
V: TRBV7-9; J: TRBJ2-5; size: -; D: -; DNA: TGTGCCAGCAGCCCCCCAGGGAGGGAGACCCAGTACTTC; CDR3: CASSPPGRETQYF
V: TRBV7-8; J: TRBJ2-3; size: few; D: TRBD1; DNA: TGTGCCAGCAGCTCCCGGGACAGGGGCTTGGATACGCAGTATTTT; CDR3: CASSSRDRGLDTQYF
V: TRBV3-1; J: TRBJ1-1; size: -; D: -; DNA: TGTGCCAGCAGCCAAATGGGCTTAGGGAACACTGAAGCTTTCTTT; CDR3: CASSQMGLGNTEAFF
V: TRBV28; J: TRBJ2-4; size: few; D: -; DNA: TGTGCCAGCATCGGGACGCCAAGGTGGGATCTAGCCAAAAACATTCAGTACTTC; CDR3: CASIGTPRWDLAKNIQYF
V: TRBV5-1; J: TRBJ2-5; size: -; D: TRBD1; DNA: TGCGCCAGCAGCCCCACCGGCCCGCAGGGGGCGGAAGAGACCCAGTACTTC; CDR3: CASSPTGPQGAEETQYF
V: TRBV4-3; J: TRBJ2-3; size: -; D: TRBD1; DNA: TGCGCCAGCATTTCCCCCCCCACGGCAGGGGGAGATACAGATACGCAGTATTTT; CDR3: CASISPPTAGGDTDTQYF
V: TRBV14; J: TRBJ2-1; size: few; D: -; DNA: TGTGCCAGCAGCCAAGGAGGGGACTACAATGAGCAGTTCTTC; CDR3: CASSQGGDYNEQFF
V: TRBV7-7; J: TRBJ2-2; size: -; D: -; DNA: TGTGCCAGCAGCCCTTACAGTGACACCGGGGAGCTGTTTTTT; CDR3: CASSPYSDTGELFF
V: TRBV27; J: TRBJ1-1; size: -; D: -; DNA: TGTGCCAGCAGTCCCTTCGCTAACACTGAAGCTTTCTTT; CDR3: CASSPFANTEAFF
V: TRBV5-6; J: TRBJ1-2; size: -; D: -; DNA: TGTGCCAGCAGCTTGGGAGGCAGTAATGGCTACACCTTC; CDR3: CASSLGGSNGYTF
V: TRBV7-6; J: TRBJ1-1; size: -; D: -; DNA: TGTGCCAGCAGCCCTAGGGTGGTTGGGAACACTGAAGCTTTCTTT; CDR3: CASSPRVVGNTEAFF
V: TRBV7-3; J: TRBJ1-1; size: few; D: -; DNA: TGTGCCAGCAGCGCGGGGGAGGACACTGAAGCTTTCTTT; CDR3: CASSAGEDTEAFF
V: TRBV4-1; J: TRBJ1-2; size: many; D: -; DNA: TGCGCCAGCAGCCAAGAGAGCAGGAGCTACTATGGCTACACCTTC; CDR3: CASSQESRSYYGYTF
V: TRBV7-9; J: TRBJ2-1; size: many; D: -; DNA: TGTGCCAGCAGCTTAATGGGGGGCGCGATTTTCGGCAATGAGCAGTTCTTC; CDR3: CASSLMGGAIFGNEQFF
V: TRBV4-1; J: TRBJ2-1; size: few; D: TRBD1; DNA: TGCGCCAGCAGCCAGTTGCCAGGGACAGGGTTCTCCTACAATGAGCAGTTCTTC; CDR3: CASSQLPGTGFSYNEQFF
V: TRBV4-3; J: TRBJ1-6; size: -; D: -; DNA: TGCGCCAGCAGCCGTTTTGCCCTAACGCCACCCCTCCACTTT; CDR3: CASSRFALTPPLHF
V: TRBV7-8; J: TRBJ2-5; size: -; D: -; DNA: TGTGCCAGCAGCTTAGGGGGGGTCGAACAAGAGACCCAGTACTTC; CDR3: CASSLGGVEQETQYF
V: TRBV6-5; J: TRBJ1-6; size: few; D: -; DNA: TGTGCCAGCACCATCTCGGGGCATAATTCACCCCTCCACTTT; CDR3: CASTISGHNSPLHF
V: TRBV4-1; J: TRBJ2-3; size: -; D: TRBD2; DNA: TGCGCCAGCAGCGGATCCCTAGCGGGGGGGCGGAGAGGAGTGACAGATACGCAGTATTTT; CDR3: CASSGSLAGGRRGVTDTQYF
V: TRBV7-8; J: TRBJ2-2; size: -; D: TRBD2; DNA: TGTGCCAGCAGCTTTCTAGCGGGGGGGAACTGGGAGCTGTTTTTT; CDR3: CASSFLAGGNWELFF
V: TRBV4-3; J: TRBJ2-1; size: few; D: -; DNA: TGCGCCAGCAGCCAAGAATATATCGGGTCGCTCGGCGATGAGCAGTTCTTC; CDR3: CASSQEYIGSLGDEQFF
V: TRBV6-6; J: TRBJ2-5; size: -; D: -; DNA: TGTGCCAGCAGTCCGGACAGAAGCCGCCAAGAGACCCAGTACTTC; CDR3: CASSPDRSRQETQYF
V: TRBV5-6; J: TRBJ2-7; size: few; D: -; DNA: TGTGCCAGCAGCTTGCGGTTGCACTACGAGCAGTACTTC; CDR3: CASSLRLHYEQYF
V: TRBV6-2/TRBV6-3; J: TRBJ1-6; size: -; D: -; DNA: TGTGCCAGCAGTCAGGAGGCCCTCTATAATTCACCCCTCCACTTT; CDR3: CASSQEALYNSPLHF
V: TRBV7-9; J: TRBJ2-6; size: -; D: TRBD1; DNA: TGTGCCAGCAGCCTAGACAGGGCTACTGGGGCCAACGTCCTGACTTTC; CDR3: CASSLDRATGANVLTF
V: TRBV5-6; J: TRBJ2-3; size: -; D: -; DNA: TGTGCCAGCAGCGAGGGGGGGACGAGCACAGATACGCAGTATTTT; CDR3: CASSEGGTSTDTQYF
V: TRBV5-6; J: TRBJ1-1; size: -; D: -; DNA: TGTGCCAGCAGCTTGGCCTGGGCAGTTAACACTGAAGCTTTCTTT; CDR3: CASSLAWAVNTEAFF
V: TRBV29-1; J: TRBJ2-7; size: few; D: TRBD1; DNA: TGCAGCGTTGGGACAGGGTCCTACGAGCAGTACTTC; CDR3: CSVGTGSYEQYF
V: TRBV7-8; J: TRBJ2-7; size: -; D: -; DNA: TGTGCCAGCAGCTTAGGGGCAGGCCCTTCCTACGAGCAGTACTTC; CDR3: CASSLGAGPSYEQYF
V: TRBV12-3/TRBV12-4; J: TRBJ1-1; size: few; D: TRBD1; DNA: TGTGCCAGCAGTTTAGTAGGGACAGCCTACACTGAAGCTTTCTTT; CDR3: CASSLVGTAYTEAFF
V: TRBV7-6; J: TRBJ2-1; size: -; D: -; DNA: TGTGCCAGCAGCTCGTATCTACAGGGCGATAGTGAGCAGTTCTTC; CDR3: CASSSYLQGDSEQFF
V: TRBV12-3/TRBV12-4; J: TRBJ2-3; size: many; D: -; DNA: TGTGCCAGCAGTGTACCTTGGGATACGCAGTATTTT; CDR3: CASSVPWDTQYF
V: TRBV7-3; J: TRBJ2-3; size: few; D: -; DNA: TGTGCCAGCAGCCCACTACCGTCGGGCGGTACGCAGTATTTT; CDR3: CASSPLPSGGTQYF
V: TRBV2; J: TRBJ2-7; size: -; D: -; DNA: TGTGCCAGCAGTGAAAAAGTTATTCGCTACGAGCAGTACTTC; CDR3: CASSEKVIRYEQYF
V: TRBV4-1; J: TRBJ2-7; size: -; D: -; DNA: TGCGCCAGCAGCCAAGATGCAGTCGTTTCCTACGAGCAGTACTTC; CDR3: CASSQDAVVSYEQYF
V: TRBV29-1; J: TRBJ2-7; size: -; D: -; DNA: TGCAGCGTCTCAGGTGGGGGGAAGGAGACCTACGAGCAGTACTTC; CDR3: CSVSGGGKETYEQYF
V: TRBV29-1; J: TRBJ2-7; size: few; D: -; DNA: TGCAGCGTTGAAGTACGAAGGTCACACCCCTACGAGCAGTACTTC; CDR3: CSVEVRRSHPYEQYF
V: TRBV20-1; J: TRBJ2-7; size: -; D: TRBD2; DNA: TGCAGTGCTAGCTCCCTAGCGGGAGGACACGAGCAGTACTTC; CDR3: CSASSLAGGHEQYF
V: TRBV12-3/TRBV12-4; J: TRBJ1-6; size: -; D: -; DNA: TGTGCCAGCAGTTTAGGGACAGAGGACCTTTTTTATAATTCACCCCTCCACTTT; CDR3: CASSLGTEDLFYNSPLHF
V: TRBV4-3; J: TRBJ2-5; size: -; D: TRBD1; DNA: TGCGCCAGCAGCCAAGGCGCCCTCGACAGGGGGCTAGAGACCCAGTACTTC; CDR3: CASSQGALDRGLETQYF